These 17 T cell receptor beta chains were sequenced from one sample in a study of blood T cells in healthy people across ages. A second PCR, run for about 7 to 11 cycles, used a sample-barcoded 5' primer plus a J-beta primer mix. TCRdb fed the 5' RACE reads into MiXCR, producing one record per CDR3 protein. Here the sample spans about 1.4 million distinct CDR3 sequences, roughly 59% being singletons. The sequenced material came from blood. These TCRs come from a man younger than 35 in good health.

The chain employs TRBV25-1 and TRBJ2-3, with 10 bases aligning to TRBD1. Germline CDR1 is MGHDK and CDR2 is SYGVNS. CDR3 length: 14 amino acids. With 8 bases clipped from V and 3 bases from J, the junction kept 5 bases outside the gene matches. The CDR3 is CASLPGQGTDTQYF. For the CDR3, the DNA is TGTGCCAGCCTCCCGGGACAGGGGACAGATACGCAGTATTTT.

The V gene is TRBV4-1, the J gene TRBJ2-7; 9 bases line up with TRBD1. The CDR3 extends over 16 amino acids. Per germline, CDR1 MGHRA and CDR2 YSYEKL. The ends lost 1 base at V and 4 bases at J; junction bases unmatched: 8. The CDR3 nucleotides read TGCGCCAGCAGCCAAGCACCGGGACAGGGAATTTACGAGCAGTACTTC. Protein: CASSQAPGQGIYEQYF.

This chain joins TRBV4-1 and TRBJ2-3, with TRBD2 matching 8 bases. Germline V gene sequence: CDR1 MGHRA, CDR2 YSYEKL. The CDR3 contains 15 residues. Losses at the gene ends were 3 bases for V and 4 bases for J; bases not matched to a gene: 6. CDR3 DNA: TGCGCCAGCAGCCATTCTACGGGGGGGCCAGATACGCAGTATTTT. It encodes CASSHSTGGPDTQYF.

The chain couples TRBV20-1 to TRBJ2-2; a possible D gene is TRBD2 (7 bases). CDR1 DFQATT and CDR2 SNEGSKA come from the germline V gene (reference sequence). Between the trimmed V and J ends, which lost 1 base and 7 bases, there was a span of 13 bases. The length of the CDR3 is 14 residues. The CDR3 protein is CSARGGGPFGELFF. The CDR3 DNA reads as TGCAGTGCTAGAGGGGGGGGGCCCTTCGGGGAGCTGTTTTTT.

This sequence joins TRBV10-3 and TRBJ2-7; 7 bases map to TRBD2. Germline values: CDR1 ENHRY, CDR2 SYGVKD. The CDR3 spans 16 residues. With V trimmed by 2 bases and J by 5 bases, 12 bases remained unmatched. CDR3: CAISELGGGSRNEQYF. As DNA, the CDR3 is TGTGCCATCAGTGAGCTTGGTGGCGGGAGTAGGAACGAGCAGTACTTC.

This chain joins TRBV5-6 and TRBJ1-1; D is ambiguous. With 2 bases removed from V and 4 bases from J, the gap between germline ends came to 9 bases. Per germline, CDR1 SGHDT and CDR2 YYEEEE. The CDR3 is made up of 13 amino acids. CDR3 nucleotide sequence: TGTGCCAGCAGCTTCGGTGGACCCACTGAAGCTTTCTTT. Translated: CASSFGGPTEAFF.

The chain employs TRBV7-9 and TRBJ1-6; D is possibly TRBD1 (5 bases). CDR3 length equals 13 residues. Trimming shortened V by 5 bases and J by 4 bases, and 6 bases separated the two germline ends. CDR1 is SEHNR, CDR2 FQNEAQ, per germline (reference sequence). The CDR3: CASSRGYNSPLHF. Here the CDR3 DNA reads TGTGCCAGCAGCCGGGGGTATAATTCACCCCTCCACTTT.

J is TRBJ2-3 and V is TRBV20-1; 7 bases line up with TRBD1. CDR1 is DFQATT and CDR2 is SNEGSKA in the germline V gene (reference sequence). The CDR3 is 15 amino acids. V was pared by 6 bases and J by 2 bases, with 11 bases of the junction left unmatched. The CDR3 DNA follows: TGCAGTGCCGAAGAGGGGACAGCTTACACAGATACGCAGTATTTT. As protein: CSAEEGTAYTDTQYF.

Notes on this clonotype: A read error may account for a junction end that differs from germline. The J gene is TRBJ2-7, the V gene TRBV4-1; 9 nucleotides line up with TRBD1. Germline V gene sequence: CDR1 MGHRA, CDR2 YSYEKL. CDR3 length equals 16 residues. The CDR3 sequence is CASSQVRGTGSYEQYF. Written as DNA, the CDR3 is TGCGCCAGCAGCCAAGTCCGCGGGACAGGGTCCTACGAGCAGTATTTC.

This clonotype was counted between two and nine times. The chain couples TRBV6-2 or TRBV6-3 to TRBJ1-5; TRBD1 agrees at 7 bases. V trimming: 5 bases; J trimming: 4 bases; junction bases outside the gene matches: 2. The CDR3 is 13 amino acids. Germline CDR1 is MNHEY and CDR2 is SVGEGT. CDR3 bases: TGTGCCAGCAGTGACAGGGTAAATCAGCCCCAGCATTTT. Its protein product is CASSDRVNQPQHF.

V and J are TRBV11-2 and TRBJ1-4, with TRBD1 matching 11 bases. The CDR3 runs to 22 residues. The V and J ends lost 2 bases and 0 bases, in that order; junction bases with no gene match: 17. Germline CDR1 SGHAT, CDR2 FQNNGV. The CDR3 spells CASSLSFSDRGLYTSTNEKLFF. In nucleotides, the CDR3 is TGTGCCAGCAGCTTATCTTTCTCGGACAGGGGGCTGTACACTTCAACTAATGAAAAACTGTTTTTT.

The chain joins TRBV21-1 to TRBJ2-7; TRBD2 was called by the table and not checked on the DNA. TRBV21-1 is tagged as a pseudogene. The CDR3 has 14 residues. The DNA for the CDR3 is TGTGCCAGCCCGAGGGAGTTGGTCAATTACGAGCAGTACTTC. It encodes CASPRELVNYEQYF.

This clonotype has just a few counts. The gene calls are TRBV3-1 and TRBJ2-5; 7 bases align to TRBD1. The germline gives CDR1 LGHDT, CDR2 YNNKEL (reference sequence). The V and J ends lost 1 base and 1 base, in that order; junction bases with no gene match: 3. CDR3 size: 15 residues. CDR3 amino acids: CASSQGYRGQETQYF. CDR3 in DNA: TGTGCCAGCAGCCAAGGTTACAGGGGCCAAGAGACCCAGTACTTC.

V gene TRBV7-9 combines with J gene TRBJ2-7; D may be TRBD2 (5 bases). Near its end, the DNA agrees better with TRBJ2-1, so the J call may be wrong. Germline values: CDR1 SEHNR, CDR2 FQNEAQ (reference sequence). The CDR3 is made up of 13 amino acids. In nucleotides, the CDR3 is TGTGCCAGCAGCGACGGGGTGTTCGGGGAGCAGTTCTTC. It encodes CASSDGVFGEQFF.

The genes are TRBV27 and TRBJ1-2; D not certain. The V end lost 3 bases, the J end lost 8 bases, and 19 bases lay between the germline ends. CDR1 and CDR2 (germline): MNHEY, SMNVEV (reference sequence). This CDR3 spans 15 amino acids. CDR3 residues: CASSLGGRIKYGYTF. DNA for the CDR3: TGTGCCAGCAGTTTGGGAGGGAGGATAAAGTACGGCTACACCTTC.

This clonotype showed up just a few times. J is TRBJ2-3 and V is TRBV4-2, with D possibly being TRBD1 (5 bases). The germline CDR1 and CDR2 sequences are LGHNA and YNFKEQ. The CDR3 extends over 16 amino acids. The germline V and J ends were trimmed by 4 bases and 4 bases, with 18 bases remaining between them. The CDR3 sequence is CASSRLLQGRADTQYF. Written as DNA, the CDR3 is TGTGCCAGCAGCCGCCTTCTGCAGGGCAGGGCAGATACGCAGTATTTT.

In nucleotides, the CDR3 is TGTGCCAGCAGTTACCCCCTTCGGACAGGGCTCACGTATACGCAGTATTTT. Amino acid sequence: CASSYPLRTGLTYTQYF. The J gene is TRBJ2-3, the V gene TRBV6-2 or TRBV6-3, with 8 bases fitting TRBD1. The junction had 14 bases not matched to a gene; V was cut back by 2 bases and J by 7 bases. The germline CDR1 and CDR2 sequences are MNHEY and SVGEGT. This CDR3 is 17 amino acids long.